Sequencing of this TCR beta chain was carried out in a study of cytomegalovirus exposure and HLA in healthy donors. Background on the study: One earlier analysis, a look at 180 million or so T cells, found some 110 million unique TCR beta sequences. Findings and caveats of the study: Roughly even sequencing depth across donors was the assumption behind the presence/absence analyses. The records held CMV serostatus as the only immune exposure information.

Both 60 Vbeta primers and 13 Jbeta primers went into the PCR. TCRdb's copy holds only in-frame clones and misses some; the assay was immunoSEQ multiplex PCR. Here the sample spans roughly 100,000 clones, 71% being singletons. As concerns this clone: Its antigen is unknown.

J was trimmed by 5 bases and V by 3 bases; bases with no gene match: 8. The CDR3 spans 16 residues. CDR1 is SNHLY, CDR2 FYNNEI, per germline. The sequenced material came from PBMCs. The chain uses TRBV2 and TRBJ2-7; the match to TRBD1 covers 12 bases. The source of this sequence is a female donor in good health and CMV-seronegative. The CDR3 DNA sequence: TGTGCCAGCAGTGAGGGGGGACAGGGGGCGCACCACGAGCAGTACTTC. Translated: CASSEGGQGAHHEQYF.